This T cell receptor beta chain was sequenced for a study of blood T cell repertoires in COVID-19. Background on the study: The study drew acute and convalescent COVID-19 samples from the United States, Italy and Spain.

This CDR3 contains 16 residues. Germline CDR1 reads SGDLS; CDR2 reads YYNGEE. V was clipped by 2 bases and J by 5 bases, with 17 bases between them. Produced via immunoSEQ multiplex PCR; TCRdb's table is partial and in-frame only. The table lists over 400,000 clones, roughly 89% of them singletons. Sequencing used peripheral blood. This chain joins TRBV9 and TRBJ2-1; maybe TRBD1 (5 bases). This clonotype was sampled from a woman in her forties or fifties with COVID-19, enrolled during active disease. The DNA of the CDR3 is TGTGCCAGCAGCGTTTTTTGGAGTCAGGGAAACAATGAGCAGTTCTTC. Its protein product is CASSVFWSQGNNEQFF.